Below are 17 T cell receptor beta chains sequenced from a single sample in a study of OX40 agonist ivuxolimab in advanced cancers. The protocol was immunoSEQ multiplex PCR, while the TCRdb copy is restricted to in-frame clones and leaves out a portion. The sample lists over 45,000 clones, roughly 89% seen once, with 0.6% to 0.8% in the top ten. This material consisted of CD4+ or CD8+ T cells sorted from blood, taken in a trial of the OX40 agonist ivuxolimab. These TCRs come from an adult with an advanced solid tumor such as melanoma, head and neck, liver or kidney cancer.

This clone turned up a few times. The chain links TRBV19 to TRBJ2-7; D unclear. This CDR3 spans 15 amino acids. V lost 1 base and J lost 0, with 10 bases in between. The V gene's germline CDR1 is LNHDA and CDR2 SQIVND (reference sequence). DNA for the CDR3: TGTGCCAGTAGTATAGGTACCTCAAGCTCCTACGAGCAGTACTTC. The encoded protein is CASSIGTSSSYEQYF.

The V and J genes are TRBV7-9 and TRBJ1-1; D call uncertain. CDR1 and CDR2 from the germline V gene are SEHNR and FQNEAQ (reference sequence). V was cut by 6 bases and J by 1 base, with 12 bases left in between. The CDR3 has 14 amino acids. Here the CDR3 DNA reads TGTGCCAGCAGTCCCCCCTGGGAGAACACTGAAGCTTTCTTT. It yields the protein CASSPPWENTEAFF.

The V call is TRBV27, the J call TRBJ2-1, with 7 positions matching TRBD2. Germline assignment: CDR1 MNHEY and CDR2 SMNVEV (reference sequence). This CDR3 spans 15 amino acids. V was pared by 4 bases and J by 0 bases, with 3 bases of the junction left unmatched. The CDR3 region has the DNA TGTGCCAGCAGTTCGGGAGGTAGCTCCTACAATGAGCAGTTCTTC. Protein sequence: CASSSGGSSYNEQFF.

This chain uses TRBV6-1 with TRBJ2-1, with D maybe TRBD2 (6 bases). Germline V CDR1 and CDR2: MNHNS, SASEGT. With 2 bases removed from V and 4 bases from J, the gap between germline ends came to 15 bases. The CDR3 covers 16 residues. The CDR3 DNA follows: TGTGCCAGCAGTGAATCGGCTAGCGCGAGATACAATGAGCAGTTCTTC. Translation: CASSESASARYNEQFF.

The CDR3 sequence is CASREDRANTGELFF. The CDR3 coding sequence is TGTGCCAGCAGGGAGGACAGGGCGAACACCGGGGAGCTGTTTTTT. The chain recombines TRBV2 with TRBJ2-2, with 8 nucleotides matching TRBD1. The germline V gene encodes CDR1 SNHLY and CDR2 FYNNEI. This CDR3 is built from 15 residues. The V gene end was trimmed by 6 bases and the J gene end by 0 bases; junction bases not matched to a gene: 3.

This chain uses TRBV6-5 with TRBJ1-1; no definite D call. V gave up 6 bases and J gave up 10 bases, with 12 bases separating them. The CDR3 contains 11 residues. Germline CDR1 and CDR2: MNHEY and SVGAGI. This chain's CDR3 is CASSFRRVAFF. CDR3 coding DNA: TGTGCCAGCAGCTTCAGGAGGGTAGCTTTCTTT.

The chain joins TRBV5-1 to TRBJ1-5, with D maybe TRBD1 (5 bases). Looked up from germline, CDR1 is SGHRS and CDR2 is YFSETQ. The CDR3 loop spans 15 amino acids. Trimming removed 4 bases from V and 3 bases from J, with 14 bases in between. CDR3 in DNA: TGCGCCAGCAGCGGGAATCAGGGAAACAATCAGCCCCAGCATTTT. Translation: CASSGNQGNNQPQHF.

The rearrangement joins TRBV5-1 to TRBJ2-3; 7 bases align to TRBD2. The V and J ends lost 6 bases and 0 bases, in that order; junction bases with no gene match: 1. The germline gives CDR1 SGHRS, CDR2 YFSETQ. The CDR3 spans 13 residues. CDR3: CASTLASTDTQYF. The CDR3 DNA reads TGCGCCAGCACACTAGCGAGCACAGATACGCAGTATTTT.

This rearrangement joins TRBV7-8 to TRBJ1-4; 7 bases align to TRBD1. The germline CDR1 and CDR2 sequences are SGHVS and FQNEAQ. The CDR3 is made up of 12 amino acids. V dropped 1 base and J dropped 14; count of bases not matched to a gene: 4. The CDR3 DNA sequence: TGTGCCAGCAGCTTAGAAGGGGGACAGCTGTTTTTT. This translates into CASSLEGGQLFF.

This rearrangement joins TRBV25-1 to TRBJ1-2; 8 nucleotides agree with TRBD1. The CDR3 extends over 17 amino acids. Trimming at V came to 0 bases and at J to 3 bases, leaving 9 bases not matched to a gene. Germline-derived CDR1 and CDR2 are MGHDK and SYGVNS. CDR3 loop: CASSEYGRGLADYGYTF. CDR3 nucleotides: TGTGCCAGCAGTGAATATGGCAGGGGGCTCGCCGACTATGGCTACACCTTC.

This chain links TRBV18 with TRBJ1-1, with D possibly matching TRBD1 (6 bases). V lost 3 bases and J 11 bases, leaving 22 bases between the germline ends. The CDR3 runs to 15 residues. Germline V lookup: CDR1 KGHSH, CDR2 LQKENI. The CDR3: CASSPPGQSISGAFF. CDR3 DNA sequence: TGTGCCAGCTCACCTCCGGGACAATCAATATCAGGGGCTTTCTTT.

CDR3 bases: TGTGCCAGCAGCTTTCTGGGGCAAAATACGCAGTATTTT. Translated: CASSFLGQNTQYF. The rearrangement links TRBV7-9 to TRBJ2-3, with D maybe TRBD1 (5 bases). In germline, CDR1 is SEHNR, CDR2 FQNEAQ (reference sequence). The CDR3 extends over 13 amino acids. V dropped 3 bases and J dropped 7 bases, with 11 bases sitting between them. Complete variable domain (other parts from reference TRBV7-9 and TRBJ2-3): DTGVSQNPRHKITKRGQNVTFRCDPISEHNRLYWYRQTLGQGPEFLTYFQNEAQLEKSRLLSDRFSAERPKGSFSTLEIQRTEQGDSAMYLCASSFLGQNTQYFGPGTRLTVL.

This chain joins TRBV4-2 and TRBJ1-2; TRBD1 is a possible D gene (6 bases). Germline CDR1 and CDR2: LGHNA and YNFKEQ. The V and J ends lost 0 bases and 4 bases respectively, with 15 bases between them. The CDR3 totals 16 residues. CDR3 bases: TGTGCCAGCAGCCAAGACCAGGGGAGGGACGGCTATGGCTACACCTTC. Protein: CASSQDQGRDGYGYTF.

This clone has only one observation. The V and J genes are TRBV18 and TRBJ2-7; possibly TRBD1 for D (6 bases). In germline, CDR1 is KGHSH, CDR2 LQKENI. V was trimmed by 3 bases and J by 3 bases, leaving 15 bases between them. This CDR3 has 15 residues. CDR3 protein: CASSPRGTGNYEQYF. The CDR3 DNA is TGTGCCAGCTCACCCAGGGGAACAGGGAACTACGAGCAGTACTTC.

The chain links TRBV6-1 to TRBJ1-1; D may be TRBD1 (5 bases). Trimming left V 7 bases short and J 0 bases short, with 15 bases between. The CDR3 runs to 15 residues. Germline CDR1 and CDR2: MNHNS and SASEGT. The CDR3 nucleotides read TGTGCCAGCAAGTCCGGGACCAACATGAACACTGAAGCTTTCTTT. Its translation is CASKSGTNMNTEAFF.

The CDR3 DNA follows: TGTGCCAGCAGCTTAGCTTCGGGCCACGGGGAGCTGTTTTTT. Translated: CASSLASGHGELFF. V and J are TRBV7-2 and TRBJ2-2; D remains unclear. V was trimmed by 0 bases and J by 7 bases, leaving 9 bases between them. This CDR3 contains 14 residues. Per germline, CDR1 SGHTA and CDR2 FQGNSA. The complete variable domain, with remaining parts taken from reference TRBV7-2 and TRBJ2-2, reads GAGVSQSPSNKVTEKGKDVELRCDPISGHTALYWYRQSLGQGLEFLIYFQGNSAPDKSGLPSDRFSAERTGGSVSTLTIQRTQQEDSAVYLCASSLASGHGELFFGEGSRLTVL.

V and J are TRBV6-1 and TRBJ1-4; no reliable D call. V gave up 8 bases and J gave up 4 bases, with 11 bases separating them. Germline V gene lookup returns CDR1 MNHNS and CDR2 SASEGT. The CDR3 sequence is 13 residues long. CDR3 nucleotides: TGTGCCAGCCGGAGCGGCTTTAATGAAAAACTGTTTTTT. As protein: CASRSGFNEKLFF.